The 21 T cell receptor beta chains given below trace back to one sample, sequenced in a study of T cells in Graves' hyperthyroidism and ophthalmopathy. There were TCR beta CDR3 regions amplified from RNA transcripts. TCR CDR3 regions were first amplified by RT-PCR with HTBI primers. TCRdb redid the calling of the multiplex PCR reads with MiXCR, one entry per CDR3 protein. This table has more than 150,000 distinct CDR3 sequences, about 18% appearing once. The source material was blood. The source of these receptors is a woman in her 50s with Graves' hyperthyroidism.

In its sample, this clonotype was seen many times. This sequence joins TRBV27 and TRBJ2-1, with 11 bases lining up with TRBD2. Trimming took 4 bases from V and 2 from J; bases not matched to a gene: 4. Looked up from germline, CDR1 is MNHEY and CDR2 is SMNVEV (reference sequence). This CDR3 is 16 amino acids long. CDR3 nucleotide sequence: TGTGCCAGCAGTTCCCTAGCGGGGGGTCCCTACAATGAGCAGTTCTTC. This sequence encodes CASSSLAGGPYNEQFF.

The rearrangement joins TRBV29-1 to TRBJ1-1, with D perhaps matching TRBD1 (5 bases). V lost 5 bases to trimming and J lost 4 bases, with 20 bases between them. Germline CDR1 SQVTM, CDR2 ANQGSEA. CDR3 length: 15 amino acids. CDR3 sequence: CSVLPPLGGSTEAFF. The CDR3 nucleotides are TGCAGCGTTCTTCCTCCTTTGGGGGGTAGCACTGAAGCTTTCTTT.

Many counts were recorded for this clonotype. This chain links TRBV9 with TRBJ2-6, with TRBD1 identical over 12 bases. With 0 bases clipped from V and 0 bases from J, the junction kept 10 bases outside the gene matches. The germline V gene has CDR1 SGDLS and CDR2 YYNGEE. The CDR3 sequence is 21 residues long. Here the CDR3 reads CASSVGDRGRWEFSGANVLTF. In nucleotides, the CDR3 is TGTGCCAGCAGCGTAGGGGACAGGGGGCGGTGGGAGTTCTCTGGGGCCAACGTCCTGACTTTC. Combining the CDR3 with reference TRBV9 and TRBJ2-6 gives the whole variable domain DSGVTQTPKHLITATGQRVTLRCSPRSGDLSVYWYQQSLDQGLQFLIQYYNGEERAKGNILERFSAQQFPDLHSELNLSSLELGDSALYFCASSVGDRGRWEFSGANVLTFGAGSRLTVL.

Concerning this clonotype itself: Because the CDR3 is missing its conserved closing phenylalanine or tryptophan, this is likely a read error. The V and J genes are TRBV2 and TRBJ1-6; D gene ambiguous. The length of the CDR3 is 15 residues. V lost 1 base and J lost 14, with 18 bases in between. The germline V gene encodes CDR1 SNHLY and CDR2 FYNNEI. CDR3 nucleotides: TGTGCCAGCAGTGAAGGGAACAGCAAAGAATGGGCCCTCCACTTA. Translated, it gives CASSEGNSKEWALHL.

This clonotype was detected many times. The chain carries TRBV5-1 and TRBJ2-3; 10 nucleotides match TRBD1. CDR1 is SGHRS, CDR2 YFSETQ, per germline. The CDR3 runs to 20 residues. The junction had 17 bases not matched to a gene; V was cut back by 4 bases and J by 0 bases. CDR3 sequence (DNA): TGCGCCAGCAGCCGTAAAGGCGGGACAGGGGACCATTTTAGCACAGATACGCAGTATTTT. Translated: CASSRKGGTGDHFSTDTQYF.

The genes are TRBV20-1 and TRBJ1-1; TRBD1 is a possible D gene (5 bases). The V end was cut by 4 bases, the J end by 1 base, with 13 bases between. Looked up from germline, CDR1 is DFQATT and CDR2 is SNEGSKA (reference sequence). There are 14 residues in the CDR3. This CDR3 reads CSATISTGNTEAFF. CDR3 DNA sequence: TGCAGTGCTACCATATCTACAGGGAACACTGAAGCTTTCTTT.

This sequence joins TRBV6-1 and TRBJ1-1, with D unclear. This CDR3 is 15 amino acids long. From germline, CDR1 is MNHNS and CDR2 SASEGT. V lost 6 bases and J lost 1, with 15 bases in between. CDR3 amino acids: CASRPPAGPNTEAFF. For the CDR3, the DNA is TGTGCCAGCAGGCCCCCCGCTGGCCCGAACACTGAAGCTTTCTTT.

This clonotype was counted at least ten times. The chain uses TRBV10-3 and TRBJ1-1; D unresolved. Germline CDR1 is ENHRY and CDR2 is SYGVKD. The CDR3 covers 14 residues. Trimming took 5 bases from V and 1 from J, leaving 11 bases between them. The CDR3 sequence: CAISTLQANTEAFF. The CDR3 nucleotides are TGTGCCATCAGTACCCTGCAGGCGAACACTGAAGCTTTCTTT.

This clonotype came up many times. This chain links TRBV6-1 with TRBJ1-5, with D unclear. The CDR3 is made up of 11 amino acids. Germline V gives CDR1 MNHNS, CDR2 SASEGT. V dropped 3 bases and J dropped 12 bases, with 9 bases sitting between them. The CDR3 reads CASSEVDLQHF. CDR3 DNA sequence: TGTGCCAGCAGTGAGGTGGACCTCCAGCATTTT.

In this sample, this clonotype turned up many times. This chain joins TRBV3-1 and TRBJ2-7, with TRBD1 identical over 11 bases. CDR3 size: 15 residues. J gave up 4 bases and V 4 bases, and 6 bases lay outside the gene matches. Germline V gene lookup returns CDR1 LGHDT and CDR2 YNNKEL (reference sequence). The CDR3 region is CASSRTGTGGYEQYF. The DNA for the CDR3 is TGTGCCAGCAGCCGCACCGGGACAGGGGGGTACGAGCAGTACTTC.

Many counts were recorded for this clonotype. The genes are TRBV10-3 and TRBJ1-5; D gene uncertain. Germline CDR1 ENHRY, CDR2 SYGVKD. Trimming shortened V by 0 bases and J by 0 bases, and 6 bases separated the two germline ends. The CDR3 loop spans 15 amino acids. The CDR3 nucleotides are TGTGCCATCAGTGAGTCGACGGATAGCAATCAGCCCCAGCATTTT. Protein: CAISESTDSNQPQHF.

This clonotype was seen a few times. The chain links TRBV7-9 to TRBJ2-1; D uncertain. The CDR3 loop spans 19 amino acids. Trimming left V 3 bases short and J 0 bases short, with 21 bases between. The germline CDR1 and CDR2 sequences are SEHNR and FQNEAQ (reference sequence). CDR3 sequence: CASSLPSPILQSSYNEQFF. The CDR3 coding sequence is TGTGCCAGCAGCTTGCCATCCCCCATCTTACAGAGCTCCTACAATGAGCAGTTCTTC.

The chain uses TRBV19 and TRBJ1-2, with a tentative D call TRBD1 (6 bases). In germline, CDR1 is LNHDA, CDR2 SQIVND (reference sequence). The CDR3 totals 12 residues. Trimming took 4 bases from V and 8 from J, leaving 11 bases between them. CDR3 sequence reads: CASSTRGQGYTF. The CDR3 DNA reads TGTGCCAGTAGTACCCGAGGACAGGGCTACACCTTC.

There are many counts of this clonotype. V is TRBV20-1 and J is TRBJ2-7; D is undetermined. The V gene lost 0 bases and the J gene lost 2 bases, with 8 bases spanning the gap. Germline assignment: CDR1 DFQATT and CDR2 SNEGSKA (reference sequence). CDR3 length equals 13 residues. CDR3 sequence reads: CSARDAAAYEQYF. The CDR3 DNA reads TGCAGTGCTAGAGACGCAGCTGCCTACGAGCAGTACTTC.

This sequence joins TRBV11-2 and TRBJ2-2; a weak D match, TRBD1 (6 bases). The germline V and J ends were trimmed by 2 bases and 7 bases, with 14 bases remaining between them. CDR3 length: 15 residues. Germline V gene sequence: CDR1 SGHAT, CDR2 FQNNGV. The CDR3 loop reads CASSLSQRGIGELFF. The CDR3 bases are TGTGCCAGCAGCTTAAGTCAAAGGGGGATCGGGGAGCTGTTTTTT.

This clonotype was observed many times. The CDR3 bases are TGTGCCAGCAGCGGTGGGCCGACTATCGGCTACACCTTC. Residues: CASSGGPTIGYTF. This sequence joins TRBV9 and TRBJ1-2; D ambiguous. V was trimmed by 3 bases and J by 8 bases, leaving 14 bases between them. Germline V gives CDR1 SGDLS, CDR2 YYNGEE. This CDR3 has 13 amino acids.

This clonotype was seen repeatedly, ten times or more. Here the CDR3 reads CASSRQRSSYNEQFF. For the CDR3, the DNA is TGCGCCAGCAGCCGACAGAGAAGCTCCTACAATGAGCAGTTCTTC. The chain uses TRBV5-1 and TRBJ2-1; tentative D call: TRBD1 (5 bases). Trimming stripped 4 bases from V and 0 bases from J, with 11 bases between. Germline CDR1 is SGHRS and CDR2 is YFSETQ. The CDR3 spans 15 residues. The full variable domain, in which reference TRBV5-1 and TRBJ2-1 provide the parts outside the CDR3, is KAGVTQTPRYLIKTRGQQVTLSCSPISGHRSVSWYQQTPGQGLQFLFEYFSETQRNKGNFPGRFSGRQFSNSRSEMNVSTLELGDSALYLCASSRQRSSYNEQFFGPGTRLTVL.

The sample holds many counts of this clonotype. The chain combines TRBV5-5 with TRBJ1-1; 9 bases align to TRBD1. The V gene end was trimmed by 1 base and the J gene end by 1 base; junction bases not matched to a gene: 5. Germline V gives CDR1 SGHKS, CDR2 YYEKEE (reference sequence). The CDR3 extends over 16 amino acids. The chain's CDR3 is CASSLWTGVRNTEAFF. The CDR3 DNA is TGTGCCAGCAGCTTGTGGACAGGGGTGAGGAACACTGAAGCTTTCTTT.

This clonotype was observed many times. The chain recombines TRBV5-1 with TRBJ2-7; D possibly matches TRBD1 or TRBD2 (5 bases each). The CDR3 extends over 15 amino acids. Germline CDR1 reads SGHRS; CDR2 reads YFSETQ. Trimming shortened V by 3 bases and J by 3 bases, and 16 bases separated the two germline ends. Here the CDR3 DNA reads TGCGCCAGCAGCTGGGGACGGGGTCCAAACTACGAGCAGTACTTC. Its protein is CASSWGRGPNYEQYF.

Remarks on this clonotype: Possible read error: a much larger clone is one base away. The CDR3 ends on some other residue instead of the conserved phenylalanine or tryptophan, so this is likely a read error. The chain joins TRBV29-1 to TRBJ2-3, with TRBD2 matching 10 bases. The CDR3 sequence is 14 residues long. Germline CDR1 reads SQVTM; CDR2 reads ANQGSEA. Trimming removed 5 bases from V and 0 bases from J; junction bases left unmatched: 2. The CDR3 nucleotides are TGCAGCGTTTCGACTAGCGGGAGCACAGATACGCAGTATTCT. Translation gives CSVSTSGSTDTQYS.

At least ten counts were recorded for this clonotype. The rearrangement links TRBV18 to TRBJ1-1; 7 bases align to TRBD1. Germline V gene data show CDR1 as KGHSH and CDR2 as LQKENI. The ends lost 6 bases at V and 11 bases at J; junction bases unmatched: 15. This CDR3 region has 14 residues. DNA of the CDR3: TGTGCCAGCTCCTACAACCGGGACAGCGACGTGGCTTTCTTT. This translates into CASSYNRDSDVAFF. Complete variable domain (other parts from reference TRBV18 and TRBJ1-1): NAGVMQNPRHLVRRRGQEARLRCSPMKGHSHVYWYRQLPEEGLKFMVYLQKENIIDESGMPKERFSAEFPKEGPSILRIQQVVRGDSAAYFCASSYNRDSDVAFFGQGTRLTVV.